One sample yielded the 13 T cell receptor beta chains listed below, sequenced in a study of breast tumors, draining lymph nodes, adjacent tissues. TCRdb ran MiXCR on the multiplex PCR reads and lists one entry per CDR3 protein. Of around 150,000 distinct CDR3 sequences in the sample, approximately 20% were seen once. Breast cancer patients provided tissue from their axillary draining lymph nodes. The sequenced sample was axillary lymph node tissue. The receptors stem from a female donor with breast cancer. Some clones in this sample may be carry-over from other donors' samples.

A note on this clonotype: A read error is possible here, since a much larger clone lies one base away. This sequence joins TRBV2 and TRBJ1-3, with 7 bases matching TRBD1. Germline lookup yields CDR1 SNHLY and CDR2 FYNNEI. The CDR3 loop spans 15 amino acids. The CDR3 coding sequence is TGTACCAGCATCCTGGACAGGACATCTGGAAACACCATATATTTT. Translation: CTSILDRTSGNTIYF. Combining the CDR3 with reference TRBV2 and TRBJ1-3 gives the whole variable domain EPEVTQTPSHQVTQMGQEVILRCVPISNHLYFYWYRQILGQKVEFLVSFYNNEISEKSEIFDDQFSVERPDGSNFTLKIRSTKLEDSAMYFCTSILDRTSGNTIYFGEGSWLTVV.

This clonotype was seen repeatedly, ten times or more. The chain combines TRBV6-6 with TRBJ2-1; no firm D call. CDR3 size: 13 residues. Germline V gene sequence: CDR1 MNHNY, CDR2 SVGAGI (reference sequence). V lost 2 bases and J 8 bases, leaving 10 bases between the germline ends. CDR3: CASSYPPGYEQFF. For the CDR3, the DNA is TGTGCCAGCAGTTACCCACCCGGGTATGAGCAGTTCTTC.

This clonotype has at least ten counts. The chain carries TRBV20-1 and TRBJ2-7; TRBD2 matches 10 bases. V was clipped by 2 bases and J by 2 bases; unmatched bases: 9. The CDR3 sequence is 16 residues long. Germline V gene data show CDR1 as DFQATT and CDR2 as SNEGSKA (reference sequence). CDR3 nucleotide sequence: TGCAGTGCTAGATACGATGGACTAGCGGACCCCTACGAGCAGTACTTC. It codes for CSARYDGLADPYEQYF.

This clonotype was recorded at least ten times. The chain combines TRBV2 with TRBJ2-7; 10 bases are shared with TRBD2. V shed 7 bases and J 2 bases; nucleotides not matched to a gene: 11. This CDR3 region has 16 residues. Germline CDR1 and CDR2: SNHLY and FYNNEI. The CDR3: CASTHLSSGSTYEQYF. The CDR3 nucleotides read TGTGCCAGCACCCACCTATCTAGCGGGAGTACCTACGAGCAGTACTTC.

Ten or more counts support this clonotype. The chain carries TRBV10-3 and TRBJ1-2; TRBD1 might be the D (5 bases). Trimming shortened V by 10 bases and J by 5 bases, and 17 bases separated the two germline ends. The CDR3 extends over 13 amino acids. Per the germline V gene, CDR1 is ENHRY and CDR2 is SYGVKD. The CDR3 reads CATATDLQYGYTF. The CDR3 DNA reads as TGTGCCACCGCGACAGACCTGCAATATGGCTACACCTTC.

Concerning this clonotype itself: A much larger clone is a single base away; this may be a read error. The V call is TRBV3-1, the J call TRBJ2-1; no clear D gene. There are 14 residues in the CDR3. The V gene's germline CDR1 is LGHDT and CDR2 YNNKEL (reference sequence). In DNA form, the CDR3 reads TGTGCCAGCAGCCAAGCGGCACTCTACAATGGGCAGTTCTTC. It encodes CASSQAALYNGQFF.

In this sample, this clonotype turned up many times. This chain joins TRBV12-3 or TRBV12-4 and TRBJ2-3; 7 bases fit TRBD1. The CDR3 runs 13 residues. The J segment lost 6 bases and the V segment lost 6 bases, leaving 6 bases of the junction unmatched. The CDR3 reads CASSTTGSDTQYF. CDR3 DNA: TGTGCCAGCAGCACGACAGGGTCGGATACGCAGTATTTT.

This clonotype was detected many times. DNA of the CDR3: TGTGCCATCAGTGAGGGGACAGGGGACCATTCCTACAATGAGCAGTTCTTC. It is translated as CAISEGTGDHSYNEQFF. The rearrangement joins TRBV10-3 to TRBJ2-1, with 10 bases identical to TRBD1. Germline V lookup: CDR1 ENHRY, CDR2 SYGVKD. The CDR3 totals 17 residues. V gave up 2 bases and J gave up 1 base; unmatched junction bases: 5.

The chain uses TRBV28 and TRBJ2-5, with 7 bases that match TRBD2. CDR3 size: 13 residues. V shed 8 bases, J shed 1 base, and the junction held 4 bases outside the gene matches. The V gene's germline CDR1 is MDHEN and CDR2 SYDVKM. The CDR3 spells CASGLAGQETQYF. DNA of the CDR3: TGTGCCAGCGGATTAGCGGGCCAAGAGACCCAGTACTTC.

This clonotype was counted many times. The J gene is TRBJ1-6, the V gene TRBV4-2; no clear D. V lost 1 base and J 9 bases, leaving 13 bases between the germline ends. CDR3 size: 15 residues. Germline CDR1 and CDR2: LGHNA and YNFKEQ. CDR3 nucleotides: TGTGCCAGCAGCCAAGTAGGAGGCCCCGGTTCACCCCTCCACTTT. Amino acids: CASSQVGGPGSPLHF.

This clonotype was recorded many times. This chain connects TRBV5-1 to TRBJ2-7; D remains unclear. This CDR3 has 12 residues. The V and J ends lost 7 bases and 0 bases respectively, with 8 bases between them. Germline V lookup: CDR1 SGHRS, CDR2 YFSETQ. CDR3 amino acids: CASGYSSYEQYF. The CDR3 nucleotides read TGCGCCAGCGGTTATAGCTCCTACGAGCAGTACTTC.

This clonotype was picked up many times. This chain joins TRBV29-1 and TRBJ2-3; no firm D call. Germline V gene sequence: CDR1 SQVTM, CDR2 ANQGSEA. V was pared by 6 bases and J by 2 bases, with 18 bases between. The CDR3 has 15 amino acids. The chain's CDR3 is CSVLPDTYPTDTQYF. The CDR3 DNA reads TGCAGCGTCCTGCCCGACACTTACCCCACAGATACGCAGTATTTT.

This clonotype was found many times. This chain joins TRBV9 and TRBJ2-1; possible D gene TRBD2, 6 bases. The CDR3 totals 13 residues. Germline CDR1 is SGDLS and CDR2 is YYNGEE. The ends were cut back, 2 bases at V and 10 bases at J, with 13 bases in the middle. CDR3 protein: CASSVGPEGEQFF. The CDR3 DNA follows: TGTGCCAGCAGCGTGGGACCGGAGGGGGAGCAGTTCTTC. The complete variable domain, with remaining parts taken from reference TRBV9 and TRBJ2-1, reads DSGVTQTPKHLITATGQRVTLRCSPRSGDLSVYWYQQSLDQGLQFLIQYYNGEERAKGNILERFSAQQFPDLHSELNLSSLELGDSALYFCASSVGPEGEQFFGPGTRLTVL.